This T cell receptor (beta chain) comes out of a study of long-term antiretroviral therapy in people with HIV (dated by TCRdb to between 2021 and 2024). With regard to the full study: The earliest samples were collected about a decade before the 2015 WHO recommendation for immediate ART, when ART was typically delayed until CD4 counts fell. No cross-contamination during QIAcube processing was shown when test extractions of a monoclonal T-cell line were performed alongside some 33 polyclonal samples. The cohort contributed roughly 200 cryopreserved PBMC samples from fewer than 35 adults with confirmed HIV infection, collected serially over a mean of 6 years (range 1-12). Of the approximately 32 participants with HIV, eleven were female. Whether ART initiation and durable HIV suppression were associated with changes in peripheral blood TRB repertoire composition and diversity was tested in a retrospective serial study. General findings and caveats noted by the study authors: Because cell numbers in pre-ART samples were limited, unsorted PBMC were profiled instead of sorted CD4+ and CD8+ T cells. The samples span the years 2004 to 2017, and the ART regimens used may be less effective than current regimens. The repertoire was dominated across all time points by expanded TRB clones identified before ART initiation, although this dominance was seen to fluctuate and to decrease in many PLHIV after ART. No data were available on ART adherence, viral resistance or therapy changes, limiting inferences about post-ART repertoire changes. ART initiation was associated with a significant increase in TRB diversity, but diversity stayed significantly below transplant donor controls even after long-term ART. HIV repertoires had narrower CDR3 length ranges than controls, and the network structure suggested an antigen-experienced repertoire that shifted only slightly toward naive after ART. Because PBMC availability was limited, only the TCR beta chain was sequenced, with no alpha chain pairing.

The immunoSEQ hsTCRB v3.0 assay was used at survey level resolution to sequence the TRB variable region. The target sequencing depth for TRB was roughly 35,000-50,000 T-cell genomes per sample. An Illumina MiSeq with a v3 150-cycle kit was used to sequence the pooled TRB libraries. The authors' analysis ran thus. Repertoire analysis ran in R within a reproducible Nextflow workflow covering QC, data transformation and analysis. LymphoSeq2, an R package for exploring AIRR-Seq data, was used to implement the custom analyses. After excluding a few samples that yielded fewer than 5000 total TRB sequences, approximately 170 HIV repertoires remained for analysis. Among the 190 or so HIV repertoires that were kept, around 59 were collected before ART initiation and roughly 130 were collected after ART initiation. Repertoires were downsampled to 5000 TRB nucleotide sequences, and summary statistics were averaged over 100 downsampling iterations. The analysis kept only TRB sequences whose CDR3 regions were at least seven amino acids long. A Shannon entropy-derived clonality score and the Gini coefficient were used to measure diversity. In the repertoire networks, any two of the top 5000 CDR3 amino acid sequences were linked whenever the two sequences differed by an edit distance of one. Antigen specificity groups and MHC restriction were predicted for TRB CDR3 amino acid sequences with GLIPH2. To flag known CMV, EBV, HIV or tissue antigen associations, CDR3 amino acid sequences were matched against VDJdb and McPAS-TCR. Pre-ART, post-ART and control groups were compared with Wilcoxon signed-rank tests and Holm-Bonferroni correction. Not all clones reach the TCRdb copy of this immuneACCESS table, which keeps in-frame sequences only. Checked studies attribute under half of the gap to unresolved V genes and leave the rest unexplained. That table supplies the V and J calls and clone size; D and trimming were determined from the DNA. The sample yields 12,000 to 15,000 clones; over 75% were counted once. In total, the top ten clones hold roughly 12% of the sample.

As for this clone: Which antigen it targets is not known. No base quality information exists; no much larger clone differs at one position.

Measured from the cysteine to the phenylalanine, the CDR3 is 13 residues long. The sequence is cut down to CDR3 DNA, 39 bases in frame from base 1. For CDR1 and CDR2, the germline V gene lists SGHNT and YENEEA. V and J lose 5 bases and 5 bases, and a span of 12 bases separates them. Participants were included only if at least one PBMC sample before ART initiation and at least two post-ART samples were available. Every participant with HIV received treatment in the United States of America. Cryopreserved samples of roughly 0.95-10 million PBMC were thawed and washed before DNA extraction. At the time of the earliest PBMC sample, participants with HIV were aged between about 20 and 54 years. Each participant contributed PBMC samples from 1-4 timepoints before ART initiation and 2-8 timepoints after ART initiation, with a median of 7 samples. Serial HIV viral load, CD4+ T-cell count, ART history and demographic data were obtained for every participant. Genomic DNA was extracted from unsorted PBMC with a Qiagen kit on a QIAcube, processed in batches of 12 samples.

The sequence derives from a man aged 35-49 years with HIV. The chain was built from TRBV11-3 and TRBJ1-1; no D gene can be assigned with confidence. The input for sequencing was unsorted PBMCs, taken 6.2 years after starting antiretroviral therapy. The nucleotides are TGTGCCAGCAGCCCCGGTGTAGGTACTGAAGCTTTCTTT. It specifies CASSPGVGTEAFF.